The present T cell receptor (beta chain) was sequenced within a study of T cells in localized non-small cell lung cancer. The CDR3 sequence is 14 residues long. CDR1 and CDR2 (germline): SGHRS, YFSETQ. V lost 1 base and J lost 4, with 9 bases in between. Comment on this clone: Its target is unknown.

The study's findings and limits: Of the top 100 tumor clones, median around 55 were in adjacent lung, 25 to 35 among its top 100. Measurement of T cell clonality placed uninvolved adjacent lung highest, above the level in tumor. A single tumor region was sequenced, leaving heterogeneity possible.

This table comes from immunoSEQ multiplex PCR, and its TCRdb copy is limited to in-frame clones, with some not included. The profile shows about 52,000 clones, more than 75% of them singletons. Sequenced material: PBMCs, taken before any cancer treatment. V and J are TRBV5-1 and TRBJ2-1, with D possibly being TRBD1 (5 bases). The sequence came from a female donor with stage II lung adenocarcinoma. CDR3 residues: CASSLQGLYNEQFF. In DNA, the CDR3 is TGCGCCAGCAGCTTGCAGGGATTATACAATGAGCAGTTCTTC.